This TCR beta chain came from a study of shared clonotypes between healthy human individuals. The CDR3 length is 14 residues. Per the germline V gene, CDR1 is SGDLS and CDR2 is YYNGEE. V lost 2 bases, J lost 5 bases, and 13 bases lay in between. The study, taken as a whole, reports: Estimated clonotype richness was generally higher in naive than memory subsets. Blood was the sole source, and tissue repertoires probably differ. The represented genetic and exposure-history diversity was limited by the small number of donors.

With regard to this clone: The antigen remains unidentified.

An assay was performed, and its level was deep. The assay was immunoSEQ multiplex PCR, and TCRdb's table has in-frame clones only and misses some. The top ten clones hold more than 9.5% of a sample with a few hundred thousand clones, 50% to 80% of them seen once. The source material was memory CD4+ T cells sorted from blood. Stated subset: CD45RA-negative fraction. The sequence was obtained from a man aged 30-40 years in good health. The chain employs TRBV9 and TRBJ2-5; D might be TRBD1 or TRBD2, each matching 5 bases. The DNA for the CDR3 is TGTGCCAGCAGCGTCCAGGGTGGGGAGGAGACCCAGTACTTC. Protein product: CASSVQGGEETQYF.